The 20 T cell receptor beta chains below all came from one sample that was sequenced in a study of OX40 agonist ivuxolimab in advanced cancers. Library prep was done by the immunoSEQ multiplex PCR assay. TCRdb took this table from immuneACCESS and kept in-frame rearrangements with V and J called. Such tables lack part of the clones; where checked against another copy, unresolved V genes explain under half of the gap, and the rest is unexplained. Within this sample are 100,000 or so clones, with around 85% of them counted one time only. Together, the top ten hold roughly 3.8% of the sample. This material consisted of CD4+ or CD8+ T cells sorted from blood, taken in a trial of the OX40 agonist ivuxolimab. Receptor source: an adult with an advanced solid tumor such as melanoma, head and neck, liver or kidney cancer.

The J gene is TRBJ1-3, the V gene TRBV5-4, with 9 bases matching TRBD1. The CDR3 is 15 amino acids. Germline V CDR1 and CDR2: SGHNT, YYREEE (reference sequence). Trimming took 3 bases from V and 2 from J; bases not matched to a gene: 3. CDR3 sequence (DNA): TGTGCCAGCAGCTCGGGACAGGGTCCTGGAAACACCATATATTTT. Its translation is CASSSGQGPGNTIYF.

The chain joins TRBV30 to TRBJ1-2; 8 bases align to TRBD1. V lost 4 bases to trimming and J lost 6 bases; unmatched junction nucleotides: 4. The CDR3 has 12 residues. Germline V gives CDR1 GTSNPN, CDR2 SVGIG (reference sequence). The CDR3 loop reads CAWTDRADGYTF. The CDR3 DNA reads TGTGCCTGGACGGACAGGGCTGATGGCTACACCTTC.

A note on this clone: Other DNA sequences in this specimen translate into the identical CDR3. The rearrangement uses TRBV27 and TRBJ2-3; possible D gene TRBD2, 5 bases. The germline gives CDR1 MNHEY, CDR2 SMNVEV (reference sequence). V lost 1 base, J lost 3 bases, and 8 bases lay in between. The CDR3 loop spans 14 amino acids. The CDR3 region is CASSLWTETDTQYF. CDR3 bases: TGTGCCAGCAGTTTATGGACTGAAACAGATACGCAGTATTTT.

In its sample, this clone was seen once. This chain links TRBV7-9 with TRBJ2-1; the match to TRBD2 covers 7 bases. The CDR3 sequence is 13 residues long. Germline lookup yields CDR1 SEHNR and CDR2 FQNEAQ (reference sequence). Trimming cost V 4 bases and J 8 bases; bases outside gene matches: 5. The chain's CDR3 is CASSSPTSDEQFF. CDR3 bases: TGTGCCAGCAGCTCCCCTACTAGCGATGAGCAGTTCTTC.

V and J are TRBV19 and TRBJ1-4, with TRBD1 identical over 10 bases. Germline V gene data show CDR1 as LNHDA and CDR2 as SQIVND (reference sequence). The CDR3 sequence is 15 residues long. The junction had 7 bases not matched to a gene; V was cut back by 5 bases and J by 7 bases. As DNA, the CDR3 is TGTGCCAGTAGTCCATCCGACAGGGGGCGTGAAAAACTGTTTTTT. Protein sequence: CASSPSDRGREKLFF.

The chain uses TRBV28 and TRBJ2-2, with D hard to call. The CDR3 has 14 residues. The ends were cut back, 9 bases at V and 5 bases at J, with 16 bases in the middle. Germline V CDR1 and CDR2: MDHEN, SYDVKM. The CDR3 is CASPGSGPTGELFF. The CDR3 nucleotides are TGTGCCAGTCCGGGCTCCGGGCCTACCGGGGAGCTGTTTTTT. Drawing the rest from reference TRBV28 and TRBJ2-2, the complete variable domain is DVKVTQSSRYLVKRTGEKVFLECVQDMDHENMFWYRQDPGLGLRLIYFSYDVKMKEKGDIPEGYSVSREKKERFSLILESASTNQTSMYLCASPGSGPTGELFFGEGSRLTVL.

The V gene is TRBV28, the J gene TRBJ2-7; D is uncertain. The ends were cut back, 2 bases at V and 3 bases at J, with 5 bases in the middle. CDR1 and CDR2 from the germline V gene are MDHEN and SYDVKM. The CDR3 loop spans 12 amino acids. The CDR3 loop reads CASSLTNYEQYF. The CDR3 DNA reads TGTGCCAGCAGTTTAACCAACTACGAGCAGTACTTC.

The chain joins TRBV5-1 to TRBJ2-1, with no clear D. With 5 bases removed from V and 4 bases from J, the gap between germline ends came to 19 bases. The CDR3 runs to 16 residues. Germline-derived CDR1 and CDR2 are SGHRS and YFSETQ. The CDR3 DNA reads TGCGCCAGCAGTCCCGTCACGGTCGATGGGTACAATGAGCAGTTCTTC. Translated, it gives CASSPVTVDGYNEQFF.

The rearrangement uses TRBV28 and TRBJ1-1, with D perhaps matching TRBD1 (6 bases). Germline loops: CDR1 MDHEN, CDR2 SYDVKM. V shed 6 bases and J shed 13 bases, with 21 bases lying between them. The CDR3 totals 13 residues. CDR3 nucleotide sequence: TGTGCCAGCAGCCCGCCGGGACACCGTTTGGGTTTCTTT. This sequence encodes CASSPPGHRLGFF.

On this clone: The sample contains more than one DNA sequence encoding this CDR3. V usage is TRBV2 and J usage is TRBJ2-3, with D possibly being TRBD1 (5 bases). The V and J ends lost 8 bases and 6 bases respectively, with 12 bases between them. This CDR3 comprises 12 residues. Germline-derived CDR1 and CDR2 are SNHLY and FYNNEI. The CDR3, as DNA: TGTGCCAGCGGCCGACCAGGGGATACGCAGTATTTT. Translation gives CASGRPGDTQYF.

This clone is a singleton in its sample. The rearrangement links TRBV6-1 to TRBJ2-1; D remains ambiguous. Germline lookup yields CDR1 MNHNS and CDR2 SASEGT. Deletions cut 2 bases from V and 4 bases from J, with 12 bases between. This CDR3 contains 15 residues. CDR3 loop: CASSEFIAPYNEQFF. CDR3 bases: TGTGCCAGCAGTGAATTCATAGCACCTTACAATGAGCAGTTCTTC.

This chain links TRBV28 with TRBJ2-2, with D possibly matching TRBD1 (6 bases). Trimming cost V 6 bases and J 6 bases, with 14 bases left between them. Germline CDR1 is MDHEN and CDR2 is SYDVKM. This CDR3 has 14 amino acids. The DNA of the CDR3 is TGTGCCAGCAGGGGGGCAGACTCCCCCGGGGAGCTGTTTTTT. Protein: CASRGADSPGELFF.

The chain joins TRBV18 to TRBJ2-7; D not resolved. The CDR3 sequence is 13 residues long. Germline-derived CDR1 and CDR2 are KGHSH and LQKENI. V lost 8 bases and J lost 0, with 11 bases in between. The CDR3 DNA reads TGTGCCAGCCCATTGGCCGACTCCTACGAGCAGTACTTC. It codes for CASPLADSYEQYF. Using reference TRBV18 and TRBJ2-7 for the parts outside the CDR3, the full variable domain is NAGVMQNPRHLVRRRGQEARLRCSPMKGHSHVYWYRQLPEEGLKFMVYLQKENIIDESGMPKERFSAEFPKEGPSILRIQQVVRGDSAAYFCASPLADSYEQYFGPGTRLTVT.

The CDR3 sequence is CASSPVTGFYGYTF. The CDR3 DNA sequence: TGTGCCAGCAGTCCAGTTACAGGATTCTATGGCTACACCTTC. The V call is TRBV28, the J call TRBJ1-2; tentative D call: TRBD1 (5 bases). The V end was cut by 5 bases, the J end by 4 bases, with 14 bases between. Germline values: CDR1 MDHEN, CDR2 SYDVKM. The CDR3 length is 14 residues.

This chain connects TRBV7-2 to TRBJ2-2, with D hard to call. CDR3 length equals 18 residues. V gave up 1 base and J gave up 3 bases, with 18 bases separating them. CDR1 SGHTA and CDR2 FQGNSA come from the germline V gene. CDR3 in DNA: TGTGCCAGCAGCTTAGATCGCGGTTTGGTCAGTTACACCGGGGAGCTGTTTTTT. Its translation: CASSLDRGLVSYTGELFF.

The gene calls are TRBV5-4 and TRBJ2-1, with a weak D call TRBD2 (6 bases). Germline V gene sequence: CDR1 SGHNT, CDR2 YYREEE (reference sequence). The CDR3 spans 14 residues. Between the trimmed V and J ends, which lost 4 bases and 7 bases, there was a span of 15 bases. The CDR3 DNA reads as TGTGCCAGCAGCCTCCTAGCGTCTTGGAATGAGCAGTTCTTC. Its protein product is CASSLLASWNEQFF.

This rearrangement joins TRBV13 to TRBJ2-5, with TRBD1 identical over 10 bases. The last part of the DNA fits TRBJ2-7 better; the J call may be wrong. The CDR3 contains 13 residues. From germline, CDR1 is PRHDT and CDR2 FYEKMQ (reference sequence). The CDR3 spells CASSRTGGYEQYF. CDR3 bases: TGTGCCAGCAGCCGGACAGGGGGCTACGAGCAGTACTTC.

The DNA of the CDR3 is TGTGCCAGCAGCTTAGGATCGGCCACTGAAGCTTTCTTT. It translates to CASSLGSATEAFF. The chain employs TRBV7-2 and TRBJ1-1; unclear D gene. The V gene lost 1 base and the J gene lost 4 bases, with 7 bases spanning the gap. Per the germline V gene, CDR1 is SGHTA and CDR2 is FQGNSA. The CDR3 runs to 13 residues.

The chain combines TRBV30 with TRBJ2-7; possible D gene TRBD1, 6 bases. The CDR3 is 14 amino acids. V lost 1 base to trimming and J lost 5 bases, with 15 bases between them. The germline gives CDR1 GTSNPN, CDR2 SVGIG (reference sequence). The CDR3: CAWSEQGALDEQYF. CDR3 nucleotides: TGTGCCTGGAGTGAACAGGGTGCTTTAGACGAGCAGTACTTC.

The chain combines TRBV28 with TRBJ2-7, with D possibly TRBD2 on 6 matching bases. The CDR3 covers 15 residues. With 7 bases removed from V and 2 bases from J, the gap between germline ends came to 18 bases. Germline CDR1 MDHEN, CDR2 SYDVKM. CDR3 sequence: CASIHGGATTYEQYF. The CDR3, as DNA: TGTGCCAGCATCCACGGGGGTGCTACCACCTACGAGCAGTACTTC.